Presented here are 27 T cell receptor beta chains from one specimen sequenced in a study of blood T cell repertoires in COVID-19. The protocol was immunoSEQ multiplex PCR, while the TCRdb copy is restricted to in-frame clones and leaves out a portion. The sample includes under 200,000 clones, approximately 90% seen only once; the top ten take around 5%. The sequenced material came from peripheral blood. Receptors originate from a man aged 18 to 29 with COVID-19, enrolled during active disease.

The chain is built from TRBV4-1 and TRBJ2-2; 11 bases agree with TRBD1. CDR3 length: 16 amino acids. The germline V gene has CDR1 MGHRA and CDR2 YSYEKL. With 5 bases clipped from V and 5 bases from J, the junction kept 7 bases outside the gene matches. The CDR3 coding sequence is TGCGCCAGCAGCTCCGGGACAGGGGGGACTACCGGGGAGCTGTTTTTT. It yields the protein CASSSGTGGTTGELFF.

The DNA for the CDR3 is TGTGCCAGCAGCCCCCGTCCCCTCGGTACCGGGGAGCTGTTTTTT. It translates to CASSPRPLGTGELFF. The V gene is TRBV9, the J gene TRBJ2-2; D is uncertain. Germline CDR1 is SGDLS and CDR2 is YYNGEE. The CDR3 has 15 residues. Between the trimmed V and J ends, which lost 4 bases and 5 bases, there was a span of 15 bases.

This rearrangement joins TRBV5-5 to TRBJ1-1, with TRBD1 matching 11 bases. Germline V CDR1 and CDR2: SGHKS, YYEKEE (reference sequence). There are 18 residues in the CDR3. V lost 4 bases and J lost 4; bases outside the gene matches: 15. Here the CDR3 DNA reads TGTGCCAGCAGCCATCCCCTGGGGACAGGGGGAGTTGGCACTGAAGCTTTCTTT. The encoded protein is CASSHPLGTGGVGTEAFF.

The chain joins TRBV10-3 to TRBJ1-4, with D possibly matching TRBD1 (6 bases). Deletions cut 0 bases from V and 0 bases from J, with 8 bases between. Per the germline V gene, CDR1 is ENHRY and CDR2 is SYGVKD. This CDR3 spans 16 amino acids. The CDR3 DNA reads TGTGCCATCAGTGAGTCTTGGACAGCAACTAATGAAAAACTGTTTTTT. Translating gives CAISESWTATNEKLFF.

V gene TRBV27 combines with J gene TRBJ1-2; maybe TRBD1 (5 bases). This CDR3 is built from 15 residues. CDR1 is MNHEY and CDR2 is SMNVEV in the germline V gene (reference sequence). Between the trimmed V and J ends, which lost 2 bases and 3 bases, there was a span of 13 bases. The chain's CDR3 is CASSLRAGRYYGYTF. The CDR3 nucleotides read TGTGCCAGCAGTTTAAGGGCAGGGCGCTACTATGGCTACACCTTC.

V usage is TRBV19 and J usage is TRBJ2-1; D ambiguous. The CDR3 consists of 15 residues. The V gene's germline CDR1 is LNHDA and CDR2 SQIVND (reference sequence). V shed 3 bases and J shed 0 bases, with 9 bases lying between them. This chain's CDR3 is CASSIALSSYNEQFF. The CDR3 bases are TGTGCCAGTAGTATTGCCCTCAGCTCCTACAATGAGCAGTTCTTC.

The genes are TRBV7-4 and TRBJ1-5, with 7 bases identical to TRBD1. Germline assignment: CDR1 SGHVT and CDR2 SQSDAQ. This CDR3 is built from 14 residues. V was clipped by 3 bases and J by 5 bases; unmatched bases: 4. This CDR3 reads CASSFWDSHQPQHF. The CDR3 region has the DNA TGTGCCAGCAGCTTTTGGGACAGCCATCAGCCCCAGCATTTT.

The chain is built from TRBV2 and TRBJ2-1; 7 bases agree with TRBD2. CDR3 length: 14 residues. Germline trimming cut 7 bases from V and 5 bases from J; bases unmatched to any gene: 8. The germline CDR1 and CDR2 sequences are SNHLY and FYNNEI. CDR3 sequence: CASTWRRGDNEQFF. In DNA form, the CDR3 reads TGTGCCAGCACGTGGAGACGGGGGGACAATGAGCAGTTCTTC.

This clone was observed once. The junction does not match germline at one end; this may be a read error. The rearrangement links TRBV5-1 to TRBJ1-4, with 7 bases matching TRBD1. The CDR3 runs to 15 residues. CDR1 is SGHRS, CDR2 YFSETQ, per germline. The CDR3 bases are TGCGCCAGCAGCTTGGCGGGACAGTTCGATGAAAAACTGCTTTTT. It is translated as CASSLAGQFDEKLLF.

The J gene is TRBJ1-2, the V gene TRBV4-1; TRBD1 might be the D (5 bases). Germline V gene lookup returns CDR1 MGHRA and CDR2 YSYEKL. CDR3 length equals 15 residues. Trimming pared 4 bases from V and 4 bases from J, leaving 16 bases between. CDR3 DNA sequence: TGCGCCAGCAGCCCAAAATTTGGGGCTGGCTATGGCTACACCTTC. This encodes CASSPKFGAGYGYTF.

The chain carries TRBV19 and TRBJ2-2; D may be TRBD1 (6 bases). Trimming pared 10 bases from V and 1 base from J, leaving 13 bases between. This CDR3 spans 14 amino acids. CDR1 LNHDA and CDR2 SQIVND come from the germline V gene (reference sequence). CDR3 loop: CATTPTGNTGELFF. Written as DNA, the CDR3 is TGTGCCACCACGCCGACAGGGAACACCGGGGAGCTGTTTTTT.

The V gene is TRBV27, the J gene TRBJ2-1; tentatively, D is TRBD1 (5 bases). Germline-derived CDR1 and CDR2 are MNHEY and SMNVEV (reference sequence). Trimming shortened V by 3 bases and J by 1 base, and 16 bases separated the two germline ends. The CDR3 covers 17 residues. CDR3 nucleotides: TGTGCCAGCAGTTTGGGGCTGGGCAGAAGATCCTACAATGAGCAGTTCTTC. Its translation is CASSLGLGRRSYNEQFF.

This clone has just one count. The chain recombines TRBV9 with TRBJ1-2, with 7 positions matching TRBD1. This CDR3 comprises 13 residues. Germline CDR1 SGDLS, CDR2 YYNGEE. Germline trimming cut 7 bases from V and 7 bases from J; bases unmatched to any gene: 10. The CDR3: CASGEQGLGGYTF. The CDR3 DNA is TGTGCCAGCGGAGAACAGGGGCTTGGTGGCTACACCTTC.

This chain links TRBV13 with TRBJ1-3, with D unresolved. Per the germline V gene, CDR1 is PRHDT and CDR2 is FYEKMQ (reference sequence). V was clipped by 5 bases and J by 4 bases, with 21 bases between them. This CDR3 is 17 amino acids long. Written as DNA, the CDR3 is TGTGCCAGCAGCCCAGTAGGGTTGGAGGGCCCGGGAAACACCATATATTTT. This gives the protein CASSPVGLEGPGNTIYF.

The chain carries TRBV28 and TRBJ1-1; D possibly corresponds to TRBD1 (5 bases). The CDR3 length is 14 residues. Germline CDR1 and CDR2: MDHEN and SYDVKM. Trimming took 8 bases from V and 0 from J, leaving 13 bases between them. CDR3 DNA sequence: TGTGCCAGCGTCGCAGGGCGCATGAACACTGAAGCTTTCTTT. Protein sequence: CASVAGRMNTEAFF.

V is TRBV29-1 and J is TRBJ1-4; TRBD1 matches at 10 bases. V gave up 7 bases and J gave up 4 bases; unmatched junction bases: 12. From germline, CDR1 is SQVTM and CDR2 ANQGSEA. This CDR3 contains 16 residues. The CDR3 spells CSASAGQGFLNEKLFF. CDR3 DNA sequence: TGCAGCGCCTCCGCGGGACAGGGGTTTCTTAATGAAAAACTGTTTTTT.

The chain has TRBV4-3 and TRBJ1-1; D uncertain. Germline CDR1 reads LGHNA; CDR2 reads YSLEER. The CDR3 spans 15 residues. V dropped 1 base and J dropped 0 bases, with 9 bases sitting between them. For the CDR3, the DNA is TGCGCCAGCAGCCAAGTGGGCAGGTTGAACACTGAAGCTTTCTTT. Protein: CASSQVGRLNTEAFF.

In nucleotides, the CDR3 is TGTGCCAGCAGCCAAGATTACCGTCCAACCCGGGTACGGAAGACCCAGTACTTC. This sequence encodes CASSQDYRPTRVRKTQYF. J is TRBJ2-5 and V is TRBV3-1 (or the pseudogene TRBV3-2); D ambiguous. CDR1 is LGHDT, CDR2 YNNKEL, per germline (reference sequence). V lost 0 bases to trimming and J lost 6 bases, with 23 bases between them. The CDR3 runs 18 residues.

Only one count was recorded for this clone. The V call is TRBV27, the J call TRBJ1-4; D remains ambiguous. This CDR3 contains 15 residues. The V gene's germline CDR1 is MNHEY and CDR2 SMNVEV (reference sequence). Trimming took 4 bases from V and 5 from J, leaving 14 bases between them. CDR3 coding DNA: TGTGCCAGCAGTTCCCCCGGGTCGCTGAATGAAAAACTGTTTTTT. Encoded protein: CASSSPGSLNEKLFF.

Regarding this clone: Additional DNA sequences in this sample encode the identical CDR3. The V gene is TRBV5-1, the J gene TRBJ2-3; TRBD2 aligns across 7 bases. CDR1 is SGHRS, CDR2 YFSETQ, per germline. V lost 2 bases and J lost 0; bases outside the gene matches: 0. The CDR3 totals 14 residues. In DNA form, the CDR3 reads TGCGCCAGCAGCTTTAGCGGGAGCACAGATACGCAGTATTTT. Translation: CASSFSGSTDTQYF.

The genes are TRBV30 and TRBJ2-7; D unclear. Germline-derived CDR1 and CDR2 are GTSNPN and SVGIG (reference sequence). V was clipped by 2 bases and J by 7 bases, with 18 bases between them. This CDR3 has 14 residues. The CDR3 nucleotides are TGTGCCTGGAGTTTTCCTACTCAGGTTGCGGAGCAGTACTTC. Protein product: CAWSFPTQVAEQYF. Together with reference TRBV30 and TRBJ2-7, the CDR3 gives the full variable domain: SQTIHQWPATLVQPVGSPLSLECTVEGTSNPNLYWYRQAAGRGLQLLFYSVGIGQISSEVPQNLSASRPQDRQFILSSKKLLLSDSGFYLCAWSFPTQVAEQYFGPGTRLTVT.

The CDR3 sequence: CATSESTGYGYTF. CDR3 nucleotides: TGTGCCACCAGTGAGAGCACAGGGTATGGCTACACCTTC. The V and J genes are TRBV24-1 and TRBJ1-2; D possibly corresponds to TRBD1 (6 bases). CDR3 length: 13 residues. Trimming cost V 4 bases and J 5 bases, with 10 bases left between them. Per germline, CDR1 KGHDR and CDR2 SFDVKD.

The V gene is TRBV5-8, the J gene TRBJ2-7; TRBD1 matches at 7 bases. CDR3 size: 16 residues. Germline CDR1 is SGHTS and CDR2 is YDEGEE. The ends lost 1 base at V and 1 base at J; junction bases unmatched: 8. The CDR3 reads CASSLTQGEVSYEQYF. As DNA, the CDR3 is TGTGCCAGCAGCTTGACCCAGGGGGAAGTGTCCTACGAGCAGTACTTC.

The CDR3 nucleotides read TGCGCCAGCAGCCAACCTACTAGCGGGAGGCCTGATGAGCAGTTCTTC. It yields the protein CASSQPTSGRPDEQFF. The chain recombines TRBV5-1 with TRBJ2-1; 12 bases are shared with TRBD2. CDR3 length: 16 amino acids. The germline V gene encodes CDR1 SGHRS and CDR2 YFSETQ. V lost 4 bases and J lost 8; bases outside the gene matches: 10.

The genes are TRBV2 and TRBJ1-6; D is possibly TRBD1 (5 bases). The ends were cut back, 1 base at V and 7 bases at J, with 11 bases in the middle. Germline V gene sequence: CDR1 SNHLY, CDR2 FYNNEI. This CDR3 has 15 amino acids. Here the CDR3 reads CASSEGPGKNSPLHF. In DNA, the CDR3 is TGTGCCAGCAGTGAAGGCCCAGGGAAAAATTCACCCCTCCACTTT.

V and J are TRBV7-9 and TRBJ2-2; tentatively, D is TRBD1 (5 bases). Trimming took 1 base from V and 3 from J, leaving 12 bases between them. The CDR3 totals 16 residues. Germline assignment: CDR1 SEHNR and CDR2 FQNEAQ (reference sequence). CDR3 DNA: TGTGCCAGCAGCTTAGGCCAGGGAAAGGACACCGGGGAGCTGTTTTTT. It specifies CASSLGQGKDTGELFF.

CDR3 sequence (DNA): TGTGCCAGCAGTTTAATGAGCGGGGGCCCGGACGAGCAGTACTTC. This sequence encodes CASSLMSGGPDEQYF. The V and J genes are TRBV28 and TRBJ2-7; 8 bases fit TRBD2. The germline V gene has CDR1 MDHEN and CDR2 SYDVKM. The CDR3 is 15 amino acids. V lost 2 bases and J lost 5; bases outside the gene matches: 8.